This T cell receptor beta chain was recorded in a study of identical twins. This clonotype appeared a few times. As yet, its antigen is unknown. MiXCR, applied by TCRdb to the 5' RACE reads, yields one record per CDR3 protein. This sample has some 730,000 distinct CDR3 sequences, with 15% to 20% found just once. Study results and caveats: Researchers reported weaker excess twin sharing in beta out-of-frame sequences. Researchers caution that invariant MAIT and iNKT cells could partly confound zero-insertion analyses.

CDR3 length: 14 residues. The V and J ends lost 8 bases and 4 bases respectively, with 17 bases between them. CDR1 and CDR2 from the germline V gene are MNHNS and SASEGT. The same specimen was also included in a second study, on T cells expressing NK-cell markers. That work contributes: Sorted CD3+CD56+NKG2C+, CD3+CD56+NKG2C- and CD3+CD56-NKG2C+ T-cell subsets were beta-chain profiled.

The V gene is TRBV6-1, the J gene TRBJ1-1; D remains ambiguous. The sequenced sample consisted of PBMCs. The origin of this receptor is a woman under 30 in good health. The CDR3 reads CASGTRTGTTEAFF. Here the CDR3 DNA reads TGTGCCAGCGGAACCAGAACCGGAACCACTGAAGCTTTCTTT.